This is a list of T cell receptor beta chains from one sample in a study of blood T cell repertoires in COVID-19. Measured with immunoSEQ multiplex PCR; TCRdb has only the in-frame clones, and not every one. The table shows more than 200,000 clones, with around 87% occurring only once. Sample: peripheral blood. These receptors were obtained from a woman aged 60-75 years with COVID-19, enrolled during active disease. Each CDR3 is given with its conserved first and last residue. The order of the fields is clone size, D gene, V gene, J gene, CDR3 length, CDR3 protein, CDR3 DNA. D genes are given only for firm matches. Expanded clones are given a class, and other clones once, few, many or no size at all.

clone size: -; D gene: -; V gene: TRBV21-1; J gene: TRBJ1-6; CDR3 length: 15; CDR3 protein: CASSQSGVSNSPLHF; CDR3 DNA: TGTGCCAGCAGCCAAAGCGGGGTTTCGAATTCACCCCTCCACTTT
clone size: -; D gene: TRBD2; V gene: TRBV5-4; J gene: TRBJ2-1; CDR3 length: 15; CDR3 protein: CASSPGLAVGNEQFF; CDR3 DNA: TGTGCCAGCAGCCCTGGACTAGCGGTGGGCAATGAGCAGTTCTTC
clone size: few; D gene: -; V gene: TRBV29-1; J gene: TRBJ1-5; CDR3 length: 13; CDR3 protein: CSVAAGNNQPQHF; CDR3 DNA: TGCAGCGTTGCAGCGGGAAACAATCAGCCCCAGCATTTT
clone size: -; D gene: -; V gene: TRBV5-4; J gene: TRBJ2-3; CDR3 length: 16; CDR3 protein: CASSLDRASRTDTQYF; CDR3 DNA: TGTGCCAGCAGCTTGGACAGGGCAAGTCGCACAGATACGCAGTATTTT
clone size: -; D gene: -; V gene: TRBV7-9; J gene: TRBJ2-1; CDR3 length: 15; CDR3 protein: CASSANLLLAHEQFF; CDR3 DNA: TGTGCCAGCAGCGCAAACCTCCTTCTGGCCCATGAGCAGTTCTTC
clone size: -; D gene: TRBD2; V gene: TRBV4-3; J gene: TRBJ2-2; CDR3 length: 15; CDR3 protein: CASSATAGDPGELFF; CDR3 DNA: TGCGCCAGCAGCGCGACGGCGGGAGACCCCGGGGAGCTGTTTTTT
clone size: once; D gene: -; V gene: TRBV11-2; J gene: TRBJ1-2; CDR3 length: 15; CDR3 protein: CASSLSSVSNYGYTF; CDR3 DNA: TGTGCCAGCAGCTTATCCAGTGTTTCTAACTATGGCTACACCTTC
clone size: -; D gene: -; V gene: TRBV7-9; J gene: TRBJ2-5; CDR3 length: 12; CDR3 protein: CASSSLSETQYF; CDR3 DNA: TGTGCCAGCAGCTCATTGAGTGAGACCCAGTACTTC
clone size: once; D gene: TRBD1; V gene: TRBV19; J gene: TRBJ1-2; CDR3 length: 14; CDR3 protein: CASKGTGVNYGYTF; CDR3 DNA: TGTGCCAGTAAAGGGACAGGGGTAAACTATGGCTACACCTTC
clone size: -; D gene: -; V gene: TRBV3-1/TRBV3-2; J gene: TRBJ2-1; CDR3 length: 16; CDR3 protein: CASSPSWGARHNEQFF; CDR3 DNA: TGTGCCAGCAGCCCCTCGTGGGGCGCTCGCCACAATGAGCAGTTCTTC
clone size: -; D gene: TRBD2; V gene: TRBV30; J gene: TRBJ2-3; CDR3 length: 19; CDR3 protein: CAWTPGLAGTVGSTDTQYF; CDR3 DNA: TGTGCCTGGACCCCGGGACTAGCGGGAACGGTGGGTAGCACAGATACGCAGTATTTT
clone size: -; D gene: TRBD1; V gene: TRBV28; J gene: TRBJ2-7; CDR3 length: 14; CDR3 protein: CATVDRGISYEQYF; CDR3 DNA: TGTGCCACCGTTGACAGGGGCATCTCCTACGAGCAGTACTTC
clone size: once; D gene: -; V gene: TRBV27; J gene: TRBJ2-7; CDR3 length: 12; CDR3 protein: CASRSSMREQYF; CDR3 DNA: TGTGCCAGCAGATCCTCCATGCGCGAGCAGTACTTC
clone size: once; D gene: -; V gene: TRBV5-4; J gene: TRBJ1-1; CDR3 length: 13; CDR3 protein: CASSLAGESEAFF; CDR3 DNA: TGTGCCAGCAGTTTGGCCGGGGAATCAGAAGCTTTCTTT
clone size: -; D gene: TRBD1; V gene: TRBV3-1/TRBV3-2; J gene: TRBJ2-7; CDR3 length: 17; CDR3 protein: CASSQEGSWAGGHEQYF; CDR3 DNA: TGTGCCAGCAGCCAAGAGGGCAGTTGGGCAGGGGGACACGAGCAGTACTTC
clone size: -; D gene: -; V gene: TRBV14; J gene: TRBJ1-5; CDR3 length: 13; CDR3 protein: CASSQDLNQPQHF; CDR3 DNA: TGTGCCAGCAGCCAAGACCTGAATCAGCCCCAGCATTTT